This T cell receptor beta chain was sequenced in a study of cytomegalovirus exposure and HLA in healthy donors. Across the study: There were around 100 million unique TCR beta sequences, drawn from some 180 million T cells, in an earlier analysis. Broader study findings: Later, TCR association rates were found to vary by HLA locus, highest for DRB1 and lowest for HLA-C. Using the classifier, cytomegalovirus status was reportedly diagnosed with high specificity and sensitivity. The study listed about 150 cytomegalovirus-associated TCR beta chains.

Of note for this clone: Its specificity is not known.

With 60 Vbeta and 13 Jbeta primers, the PCR was carried out. Assay: immunoSEQ multiplex PCR; the TCRdb copy retains only in-frame clones and omits some. The sample has 100,000 to 150,000 clones. The source of this sequence is a man between 18 and 29 years old in good health and CMV-seronegative. Sample: PBMCs.

Here the CDR3 reads CATRRTSDYEQYF. As DNA, the CDR3 is TGTGCCACGAGGCGGACTAGTGACTACGAGCAGTACTTC. The rearrangement links TRBV6-5 to TRBJ2-7, with 7 bases that match TRBD2. V shed 10 bases and J 3 bases; nucleotides not matched to a gene: 9. The CDR3 covers 13 residues. Germline CDR1 MNHEY, CDR2 SVGAGI.